What follows are 27 T cell receptor beta chains derived from one specimen sequenced in a study of response to subunit inactivated influenza vaccine. TCRdb re-derived calls from the RT-PCR reads in MiXCR, one entry per CDR3 protein. The sample lists about 530,000 distinct CDR3 sequences; over 9.5% were seen once. The specimen was PBMCs from blood, collected on the day of vaccination. The receptor set was obtained from a man aged 45-60 years who received an inactivated influenza vaccine.

The chain joins TRBV3-1 to TRBJ2-7; the D is unclear. The CDR3 extends over 11 amino acids. The germline V gene has CDR1 LGHDT and CDR2 YNNKEL (reference sequence). The V end lost 6 bases, the J end lost 3 bases, and 6 bases lay between the germline ends. This CDR3 is CASSHHYEQYF. CDR3 coding DNA: TGTGCCAGCAGTCACCACTACGAGCAGTACTTC.

V gene TRBV5-1 combines with J gene TRBJ2-7, with a weak D call TRBD1 (6 bases). With 2 bases removed from V and 3 bases from J, the gap between germline ends came to 9 bases. CDR3 size: 13 residues. CDR1 and CDR2 (germline): SGHRS, YFSETQ. The CDR3 region is CASSFDRYYEQYF. CDR3 bases: TGCGCCAGCAGCTTCGACAGGTACTACGAGCAGTACTTC.

Many counts were recorded for this clonotype. This chain connects TRBV7-8 to TRBJ2-3; TRBD2 matches at 8 bases. V gave up 1 base and J gave up 3 bases; unmatched junction bases: 6. In germline, CDR1 is SGHVS, CDR2 FQNEAQ. The CDR3 totals 16 residues. The CDR3 coding sequence is TGTGCCAGCAGCTTAGGAAGCGGGAGTAGGACAGATACGCAGTATTTT. As protein: CASSLGSGSRTDTQYF. The whole variable domain, remainder taken from reference TRBV7-8 and TRBJ2-3, is GAGVSQSPRYKVAKRGQDVALRCDPISGHVSLFWYQQALGQGPEFLTYFQNEAQLDKSGLPSDRFFAERPEGSVSTLKIQRTQQEDSAVYLCASSLGSGSRTDTQYFGPGTRLTVL.

This chain joins TRBV19 and TRBJ1-4; 8 bases agree with TRBD1. J was trimmed by 3 bases and V by 6 bases; bases with no gene match: 3. The germline V gene encodes CDR1 LNHDA and CDR2 SQIVND (reference sequence). The CDR3 sequence is 14 residues long. The DNA for the CDR3 is TGTGCCAGTAGCACGACAGGGGCTAATGAAAAACTGTTTTTT. It is translated as CASSTTGANEKLFF.

In its sample, this clonotype was seen a few times. The rearrangement links TRBV20-1 to TRBJ2-5; TRBD2 aligns across 9 bases. CDR1 and CDR2 (germline): DFQATT, SNEGSKA (reference sequence). V shed 1 base and J 14 bases; nucleotides not matched to a gene: 23. There are 17 residues in the CDR3. CDR3 bases: TGCAGTGCTAGAGCTCCCTCTGGAGCGGGAGGAGGAGAGACCCCATACTTC. This encodes CSARAPSGAGGGETPYF.

The gene calls are TRBV6-2 or TRBV6-3 and TRBJ2-1; 10 bases align to TRBD2. CDR3 length equals 16 residues. Trimming removed 9 bases from V and 5 bases from J; junction bases left unmatched: 13. CDR1 MNHEY and CDR2 SVGEGT come from the germline V gene. DNA for the CDR3: TGTGCCAGTCGTGGGACTAGCGTTTTTCATCACAATGAGCAGTTCTTC. Amino acid sequence: CASRGTSVFHHNEQFF.

The genes are TRBV2 and TRBJ2-5, with 7 bases that match TRBD1. The CDR3 is 14 amino acids. V lost 3 bases and J lost 1; bases outside the gene matches: 2. Germline CDR1 and CDR2: SNHLY and FYNNEI. This CDR3 is CASSEGQFQETQYF. The CDR3 nucleotides are TGTGCCAGCAGTGAGGGACAGTTCCAAGAGACCCAGTACTTC.

In this sample, this clonotype turned up a few times. The chain carries TRBV20-1 and TRBJ2-3; 7 bases map to TRBD1. Trimming removed 6 bases from V and 0 bases from J; junction bases left unmatched: 15. Germline loops: CDR1 DFQATT, CDR2 SNEGSKA (reference sequence). CDR3 length equals 17 residues. Written as DNA, the CDR3 is TGCAGTGCGCCAGTAGGTCCCGGGACAGCAAGCACAGATACGCAGTATTTT. Protein sequence: CSAPVGPGTASTDTQYF.

This clonotype has only a few counts. V is TRBV13 and J is TRBJ2-1; D remains unclear. Germline V CDR1 and CDR2: PRHDT, FYEKMQ (reference sequence). V was clipped by 0 bases and J by 6 bases, with 15 bases between them. There are 16 residues in the CDR3. The CDR3 loop reads CASSLGSSLFSNEQFF. The CDR3 coding sequence is TGTGCCAGCAGCTTAGGTTCCAGCCTTTTTAGCAATGAGCAGTTCTTC.

This clonotype has only a few counts. The rearrangement joins TRBV5-1 to TRBJ2-7, with 8 bases that match TRBD1. V lost 4 bases and J lost 0; bases outside the gene matches: 6. This CDR3 is 15 amino acids long. Germline CDR1 and CDR2: SGHRS and YFSETQ. CDR3 loop: CASSKGQDYSYEQYF. In DNA, the CDR3 is TGCGCCAGCAGCAAGGGACAGGACTACTCCTACGAGCAGTACTTC.

This clonotype was recorded many times. The V call is TRBV20-1, the J call TRBJ2-7, with 8 bases that match TRBD2. The CDR3 length is 14 residues. Germline-derived CDR1 and CDR2 are DFQATT and SNEGSKA (reference sequence). Unmatched junction bases numbered 11, after V lost 5 bases and J lost 5 bases. CDR3 in amino acids: CSAPREGRLDEQYF. The CDR3 DNA is TGCAGTGCTCCCCGGGAGGGCCGATTGGACGAGCAGTACTTC.

This clonotype was observed a handful of times. This sequence joins TRBV6-1 and TRBJ2-6, with TRBD1 matching over 7 bases. This CDR3 comprises 19 residues. V lost 4 bases, J lost 0 bases, and 12 bases stayed unmatched. Germline V gene sequence: CDR1 MNHNS, CDR2 SASEGT. CDR3 bases: TGTGCCAGCAGTGGACAGGGCATATATTTTACCTCTGGGGCCAACGTCCTGACTTTC. Its protein is CASSGQGIYFTSGANVLTF.

The rearrangement links TRBV18 to TRBJ2-3; D is unresolved. Germline assignment: CDR1 KGHSH and CDR2 LQKENI. This CDR3 is built from 12 residues. Trimming took off 3 bases at V and 2 bases at J, with 3 bases between the two ends. CDR3 amino acids: CASSPATDTQYF. For the CDR3, the DNA is TGTGCCAGCTCACCGGCCACAGATACGCAGTATTTT.

For this clonotype: This sequence may be a read error, since a much larger clone differs from it by one base. This chain links TRBV29-1 with TRBJ2-7; 9 nucleotides match TRBD2. CDR3 length: 15 amino acids. Trimming cost V 0 bases and J 9 bases; bases outside gene matches: 12. The germline V gene encodes CDR1 SQVTM and CDR2 ANQGSEA. The CDR3 loop reads CSVEEGTSWGAVQYF. CDR3 in DNA: TGCAGCGTTGAAGAAGGGACTAGCTGGGGGGCCGTGCAGTACTTC.

This clonotype was observed a single time. DNA for the CDR3: TGCAGTGCTCCGACAGGGATCACTGAAGCTTTCTTT. Its translation is CSAPTGITEAFF. This chain connects TRBV20-1 to TRBJ1-1; 7 positions agree with TRBD1. The CDR3 spans 12 residues. Germline CDR1 and CDR2: DFQATT and SNEGSKA (reference sequence). V lost 5 bases and J lost 4; bases outside the gene matches: 4.

The V gene is TRBV11-2, the J gene TRBJ2-1; a possible D gene is TRBD2 (6 bases). Germline CDR1 is SGHAT and CDR2 is FQNNGV. The CDR3 runs 17 residues. V lost 0 bases to trimming and J lost 0 bases, with 12 bases between them. In DNA, the CDR3 is TGTGCCAGCAGCTTAGAGGCTAGCGCGAGCTCCTACAATGAGCAGTTCTTC. Protein sequence: CASSLEASASSYNEQFF.

This clonotype was counted only a few times. This sequence joins TRBV20-1 and TRBJ2-1; the match to TRBD2 covers 8 bases. This CDR3 is 11 amino acids long. With 6 bases clipped from V and 9 bases from J, the junction kept 4 bases outside the gene matches. Germline V gives CDR1 DFQATT, CDR2 SNEGSKA (reference sequence). CDR3 in amino acids: CSAAGGVEQFF. CDR3 coding DNA: TGCAGTGCCGCCGGGGGGGTTGAGCAGTTCTTC.

The genes are TRBV20-1 and TRBJ2-7; TRBD2 matches 8 bases. The germline CDR1 and CDR2 sequences are DFQATT and SNEGSKA (reference sequence). Trimming cost V 7 bases and J 0 bases; bases outside gene matches: 5. This CDR3 has 13 amino acids. CDR3 amino acids: CSVFRGGSYEQYF. DNA of the CDR3: TGCAGTGTATTCCGGGGGGGCTCCTACGAGCAGTACTTC.

This clonotype was detected only a few times. This sequence joins TRBV5-1 and TRBJ1-1, with unresolved D. Between the trimmed V and J ends, which lost 2 bases and 7 bases, there was a span of 18 bases. The CDR3 spans 15 residues. Germline V CDR1 and CDR2: SGHRS, YFSETQ. The DNA of the CDR3 is TGCGCCAGCAGCTTCTTGTCAGCCTCAGTTGATGAAGCTTTCTTT. It codes for CASSFLSASVDEAFF.

In its sample, this clonotype was seen a few times. The chain carries TRBV15 and TRBJ1-3; D is unclear. V was clipped by 3 bases and J by 0 bases, with 9 bases between them. Germline CDR1 is LNHNV and CDR2 is YYDKDF (reference sequence). CDR3 length equals 15 residues. DNA for the CDR3: TGTGCCACCAGCAGTCGGGATTACTCTGGAAACACCATATATTTT. Its translation: CATSSRDYSGNTIYF.

This clonotype has just a few counts. The chain links TRBV4-3 to TRBJ2-1; 12 bases map to TRBD2. The V gene end was trimmed by 1 base and the J gene end by 10 bases; junction bases not matched to a gene: 8. This CDR3 comprises 16 residues. CDR1 and CDR2 (germline): LGHNA, YSLEER. The CDR3 DNA follows: TGCGCCAGCAGCCAAGGGCCTAGCGGGGGGGCCCGGGAGCAGTTCTTC. It codes for CASSQGPSGGAREQFF.

The gene calls are TRBV12-3 or TRBV12-4 and TRBJ1-1; 7 bases are shared with TRBD1. This CDR3 is built from 15 residues. V shed 3 bases and J 7 bases; nucleotides not matched to a gene: 11. CDR3 DNA: TGTGCCAGCAGTTTGAGGGGACAGATCTATAGTGAAGCTTTCTTT. This codes for CASSLRGQIYSEAFF.

V usage is TRBV28 and J usage is TRBJ2-1; a weak D match, TRBD1 (7 bases). The germline V gene encodes CDR1 MDHEN and CDR2 SYDVKM. V was pared by 4 bases and J by 11 bases, with 21 bases between. The CDR3 consists of 15 residues. Here the CDR3 reads CASSSMAGGLGKQFF. CDR3 in DNA: TGTGCCAGCAGTTCAATGGCAGGGGGGCTGGGGAAGCAGTTCTTC.

This clonotype was observed at least ten times. CDR3 in DNA: TGTGCCAGCAGCCCAACTAGCAGAAATTACAATGAGCAGTTCTTC. Its protein product is CASSPTSRNYNEQFF. The rearrangement links TRBV12-3 or TRBV12-4 to TRBJ2-1; possibly TRBD2 for D (6 bases). V lost 6 bases and J 4 bases, leaving 16 bases between the germline ends. This CDR3 contains 15 residues.

This clonotype was counted many times. The DNA of the CDR3 is TGTGCCAGCAGTAGGGACAGGGCCCCTTACAATGAGCAGTTCTTC. Its translation: CASSRDRAPYNEQFF. The chain employs TRBV12-3 or TRBV12-4 and TRBJ2-1; 9 bases map to TRBD1. V shed 5 bases, J shed 4 bases, and the junction held 6 bases outside the gene matches. This CDR3 has 15 residues.

This clonotype occurred a few times. The chain is built from TRBV12-3 or TRBV12-4 and TRBJ2-1; the match to TRBD2 covers 9 bases. Trimming took 6 bases from V and 6 from J; bases not matched to a gene: 15. This CDR3 contains 17 residues. The CDR3 bases are TGTGCCAGCAGCAATCCGGGACTAGCCTTCCAAGCCAATGAGCAGTTCTTC. Protein: CASSNPGLAFQANEQFF.

The gene calls are TRBV7-6 and TRBJ2-3; 7 bases align to TRBD1. CDR1 is SGHVS, CDR2 FNYEAQ, per germline. V trimming: 3 bases; J trimming: 5 bases; junction bases outside the gene matches: 8. This CDR3 has 15 residues. The CDR3 DNA is TGTGCCAGCAGCTTCCAGACAGGGATGGGAGATACGCAGTATTTT. Translating gives CASSFQTGMGDTQYF.